This T cell receptor (beta chain) is drawn from a study of cytomegalovirus exposure and HLA in healthy donors. Whole-study results and caveats: Researchers reported in a later analysis that a missense DCLRE1C variant was tied to TCR beta V- and J-gene trimming.

Remarks on this clone: What it recognizes is unknown.

Trimming cost V 3 bases and J 0 bases; bases outside gene matches: 3. The germline V gene has CDR1 SGHKS and CDR2 YYEKEE (reference sequence). The CDR3 runs 15 residues. The PCR was carried out with 60 Vbeta primers and 13 Jbeta primers. The repertoire was sequenced with immunoSEQ multiplex PCR; TCRdb's copy has only in-frame clones and lacks some. The repertoire holds about 200,000 clones, with 80% to 85% as singletons. The sample comprised PBMCs. The chain joins TRBV5-5 to TRBJ1-3; 7 bases line up with TRBD1. The TCR sequence derives from a woman under 30 in good health and CMV-seronegative. The CDR3 spells CASSSGQVSGNTIYF. CDR3 nucleotides: TGTGCCAGCAGCTCCGGACAGGTCTCTGGAAACACCATATATTTT.